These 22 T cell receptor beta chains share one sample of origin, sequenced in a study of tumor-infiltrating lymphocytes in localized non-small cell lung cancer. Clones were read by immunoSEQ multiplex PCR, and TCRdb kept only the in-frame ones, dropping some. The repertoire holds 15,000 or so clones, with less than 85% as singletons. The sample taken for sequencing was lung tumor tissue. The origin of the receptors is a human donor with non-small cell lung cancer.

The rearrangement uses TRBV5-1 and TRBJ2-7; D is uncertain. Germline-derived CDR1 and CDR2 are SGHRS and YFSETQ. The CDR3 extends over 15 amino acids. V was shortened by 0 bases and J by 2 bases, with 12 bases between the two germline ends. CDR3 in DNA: TGCGCCAGCAGCTTGGAGGTGGGATCCACCTACGAGCAGTACTTC. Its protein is CASSLEVGSTYEQYF.

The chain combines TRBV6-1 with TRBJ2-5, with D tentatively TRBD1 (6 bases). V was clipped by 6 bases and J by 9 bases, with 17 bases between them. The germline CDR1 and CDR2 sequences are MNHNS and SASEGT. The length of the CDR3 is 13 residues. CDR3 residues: CASRITGILSQYF. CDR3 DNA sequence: TGTGCCAGCAGGATAACAGGGATTTTGTCCCAGTACTTC.

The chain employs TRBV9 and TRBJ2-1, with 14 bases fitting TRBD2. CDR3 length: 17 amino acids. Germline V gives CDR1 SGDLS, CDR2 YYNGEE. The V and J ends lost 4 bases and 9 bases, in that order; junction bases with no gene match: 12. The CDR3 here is CASSPRPGLAGAVEQFF. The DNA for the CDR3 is TGTGCCAGCAGCCCGAGACCGGGACTAGCGGGAGCGGTTGAGCAGTTCTTC.

CDR3 sequence reads: CASSLRAIYEQYF. Here the CDR3 DNA reads TGTGCCAGCAGCCTGAGGGCCATCTACGAGCAGTACTTC. This chain uses TRBV7-8 with TRBJ2-7; D is perhaps TRBD2 (5 bases). This CDR3 has 13 amino acids. CDR1 and CDR2 from the germline V gene are SGHVS and FQNEAQ. V was trimmed by 5 bases and J by 3 bases, leaving 11 bases between them.

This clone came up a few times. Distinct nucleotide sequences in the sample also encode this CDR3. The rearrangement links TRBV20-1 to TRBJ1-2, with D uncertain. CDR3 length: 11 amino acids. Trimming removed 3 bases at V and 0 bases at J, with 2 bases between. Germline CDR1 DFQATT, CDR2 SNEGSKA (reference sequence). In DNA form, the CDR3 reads TGCAGTGCTAGTCCTAACTATGGCTACACCTTC. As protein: CSASPNYGYTF.

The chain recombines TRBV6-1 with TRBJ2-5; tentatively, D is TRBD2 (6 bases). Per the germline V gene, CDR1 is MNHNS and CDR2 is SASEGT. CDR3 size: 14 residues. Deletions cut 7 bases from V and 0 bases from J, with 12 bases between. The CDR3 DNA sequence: TGTGCCAGCACCCCGACTAGGGACCAAGAGACCCAGTACTTC. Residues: CASTPTRDQETQYF.

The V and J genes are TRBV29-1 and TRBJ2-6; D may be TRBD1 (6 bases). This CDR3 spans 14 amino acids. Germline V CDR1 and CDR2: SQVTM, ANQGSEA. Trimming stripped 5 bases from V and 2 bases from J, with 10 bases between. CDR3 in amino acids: CSVLKGAGANVLTF. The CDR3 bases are TGCAGCGTTTTGAAGGGGGCTGGGGCCAACGTCCTGACTTTC.

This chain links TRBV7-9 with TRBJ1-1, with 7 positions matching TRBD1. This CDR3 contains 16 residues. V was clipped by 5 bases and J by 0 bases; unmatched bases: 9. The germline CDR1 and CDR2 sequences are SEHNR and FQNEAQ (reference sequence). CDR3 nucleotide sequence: TGTGCCAGCAGCCAACCACCGGGACAGTTGAACACTGAAGCTTTCTTT. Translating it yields CASSQPPGQLNTEAFF.

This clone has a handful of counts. The CDR3 loop is CASRASGDYNEQFF. CDR3 in DNA: TGTGCCAGCAGGGCTAGCGGAGACTACAATGAGCAGTTCTTC. The chain recombines TRBV27 with TRBJ2-1; 7 positions agree with TRBD2. The V gene's germline CDR1 is MNHEY and CDR2 SMNVEV (reference sequence). Trimming took 6 bases from V and 3 from J; bases not matched to a gene: 5. The CDR3 extends over 14 amino acids.

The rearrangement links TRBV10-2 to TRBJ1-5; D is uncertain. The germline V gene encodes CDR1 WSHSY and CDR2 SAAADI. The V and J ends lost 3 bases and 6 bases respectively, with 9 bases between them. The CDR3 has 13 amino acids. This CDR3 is CASSEMARQPQHF. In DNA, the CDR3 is TGCGCCAGCAGTGAAATGGCTCGTCAGCCCCAGCATTTT.

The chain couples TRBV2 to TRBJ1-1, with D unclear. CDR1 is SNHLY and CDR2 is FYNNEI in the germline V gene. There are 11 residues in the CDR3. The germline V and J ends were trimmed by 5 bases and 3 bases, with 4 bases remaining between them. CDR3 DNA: TGTGCCAGCAGTCAGTACACTGAAGCTTTCTTT. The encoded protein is CASSQYTEAFF. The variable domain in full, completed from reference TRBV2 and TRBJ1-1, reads EPEVTQTPSHQVTQMGQEVILRCVPISNHLYFYWYRQILGQKVEFLVSFYNNEISEKSEIFDDQFSVERPDGSNFTLKIRSTKLEDSAMYFCASSQYTEAFFGQGTRLTVV.

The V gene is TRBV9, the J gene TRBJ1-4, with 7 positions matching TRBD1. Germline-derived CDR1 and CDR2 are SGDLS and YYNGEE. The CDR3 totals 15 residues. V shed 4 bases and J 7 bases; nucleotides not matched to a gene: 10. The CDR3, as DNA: TGTGCCAGCAGCTTTACAGGGGCGCCCCTTGAAAAACTGTTTTTT. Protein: CASSFTGAPLEKLFF.

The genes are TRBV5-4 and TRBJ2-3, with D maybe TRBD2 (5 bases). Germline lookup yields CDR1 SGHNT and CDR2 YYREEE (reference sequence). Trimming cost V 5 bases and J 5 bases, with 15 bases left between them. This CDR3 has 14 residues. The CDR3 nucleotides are TGTGCCAGCAGATCGTGGACGGCGGGAGATACGCAGTATTTT. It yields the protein CASRSWTAGDTQYF.

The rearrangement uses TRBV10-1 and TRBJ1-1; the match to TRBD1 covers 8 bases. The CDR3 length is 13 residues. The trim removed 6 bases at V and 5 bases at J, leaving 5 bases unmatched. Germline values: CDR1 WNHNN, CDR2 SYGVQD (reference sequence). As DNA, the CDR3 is TGCGCCAGCAGGGCAGGGGGCGAGACTGAAGCTTTCTTT. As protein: CASRAGGETEAFF.

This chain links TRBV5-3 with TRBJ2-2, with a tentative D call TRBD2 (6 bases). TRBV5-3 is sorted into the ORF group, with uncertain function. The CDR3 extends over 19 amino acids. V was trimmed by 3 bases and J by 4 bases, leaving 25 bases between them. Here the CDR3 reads CARSSTLSLPSAITGELFF. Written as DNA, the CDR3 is TGTGCCAGAAGCTCCACCCTTAGCTTACCTAGCGCGATCACCGGGGAGCTGTTTTTT.

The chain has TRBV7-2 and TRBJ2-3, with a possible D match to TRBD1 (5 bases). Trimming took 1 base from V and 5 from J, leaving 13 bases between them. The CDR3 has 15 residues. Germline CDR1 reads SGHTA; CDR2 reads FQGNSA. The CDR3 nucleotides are TGTGCCAGCAGCTTAGTGGCAGGGCCGGGAGATACGCAGTATTTT. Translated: CASSLVAGPGDTQYF.

The CDR3 DNA reads as TGTGCCAGCAGTTTAAAGGGGGAATGGACTGAAGCTTTCTTT. This encodes CASSLKGEWTEAFF. The rearrangement joins TRBV27 to TRBJ1-1; TRBD1 is a possible D gene (6 bases). The CDR3 is 14 amino acids. The ends were cut back, 2 bases at V and 5 bases at J, with 12 bases in the middle. CDR1 and CDR2 (germline): MNHEY, SMNVEV (reference sequence).

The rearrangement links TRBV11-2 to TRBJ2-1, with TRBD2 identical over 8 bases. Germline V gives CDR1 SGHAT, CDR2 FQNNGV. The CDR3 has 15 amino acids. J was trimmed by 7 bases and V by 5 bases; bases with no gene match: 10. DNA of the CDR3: TGTGCCAGCAGCCTAGCCCTAGCGGGCGGGAATGAGCAGTTCTTC. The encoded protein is CASSLALAGGNEQFF.

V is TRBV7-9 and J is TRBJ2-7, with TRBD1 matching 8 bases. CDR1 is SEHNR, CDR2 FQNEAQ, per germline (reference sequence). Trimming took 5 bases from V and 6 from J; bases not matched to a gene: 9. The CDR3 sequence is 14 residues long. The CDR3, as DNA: TGTGCCAGCAGCCACAGGGGGTTAGGTCTCGAGCAGTACTTC. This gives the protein CASSHRGLGLEQYF.

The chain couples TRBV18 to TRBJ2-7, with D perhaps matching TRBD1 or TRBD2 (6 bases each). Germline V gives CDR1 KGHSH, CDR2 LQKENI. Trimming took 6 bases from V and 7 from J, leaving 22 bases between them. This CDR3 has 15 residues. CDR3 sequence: CASSLEGGSPWEQYF. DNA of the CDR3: TGTGCCAGCTCCCTGGAGGGGGGTTCTCCGTGGGAGCAGTACTTC.

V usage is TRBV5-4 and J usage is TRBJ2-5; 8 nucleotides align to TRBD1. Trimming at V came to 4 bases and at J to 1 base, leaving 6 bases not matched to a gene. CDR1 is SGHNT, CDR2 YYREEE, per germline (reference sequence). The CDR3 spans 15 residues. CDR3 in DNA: TGTGCCAGCAGCCCCCTGGGACAGGCCCAAGAGACCCAGTACTTC. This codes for CASSPLGQAQETQYF.

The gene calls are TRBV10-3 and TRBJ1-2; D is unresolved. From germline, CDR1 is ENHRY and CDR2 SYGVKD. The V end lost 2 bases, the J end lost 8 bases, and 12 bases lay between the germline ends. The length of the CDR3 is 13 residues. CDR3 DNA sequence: TGTGCCATCAGTGAGAACGTTGTCTGGGGCTACACCTTC. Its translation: CAISENVVWGYTF.